The following is a T cell receptor (beta chain) sequence with its context. Its antigen is not known. This entry is derived from a study of identifying expanded T cells in peripheral blood. Study-wide results and caveats: Two-week clone count variance significantly increased as total template count grew.

Germline CDR1 is SGHTA and CDR2 is FQGTGA. The V and J ends lost 6 bases and 2 bases respectively, with 13 bases between them. There are 14 residues in the CDR3. The method was immunoSEQ multiplex PCR; TCRdb's version includes in-frame clones alone and lacks a portion of them. This table holds some 99,000 clones, 88% found once. The chain links TRBV7-3 to TRBJ2-5; either TRBD1 or TRBD2 may supply D (5 bases each). The sample taken for sequencing was blood. The sequence derives from a person between 18 and 69 years old in good health. CDR3 protein: CASRGEQNQETQYF. The CDR3 DNA sequence: TGTGCCAGCAGGGGGGAGCAGAATCAAGAGACCCAGTACTTC. The variable domain in full, with the rest retrieved from reference TRBV7-3 and TRBJ2-5, is GAGVSQTPSNKVTEKGKYVELRCDPISGHTALYWYRQSLGQGPEFLIYFQGTGAADDSGLPNDRFFAVRPEGSVSTLKIQRTERGDSAVYLCASRGEQNQETQYFGPGTRLLVL.